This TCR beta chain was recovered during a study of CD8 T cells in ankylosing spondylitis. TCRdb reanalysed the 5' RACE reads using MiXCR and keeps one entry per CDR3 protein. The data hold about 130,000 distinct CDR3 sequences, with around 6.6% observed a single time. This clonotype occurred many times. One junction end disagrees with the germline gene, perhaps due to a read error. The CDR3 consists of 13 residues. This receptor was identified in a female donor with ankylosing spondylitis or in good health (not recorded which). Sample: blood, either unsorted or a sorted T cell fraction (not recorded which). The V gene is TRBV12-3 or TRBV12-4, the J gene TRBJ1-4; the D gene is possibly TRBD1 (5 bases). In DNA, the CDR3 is TGTGCCAGCAGTTTAGAGGGGTTCACAGGTCAGATTTTT. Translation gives CASSLEGFTGQIF.